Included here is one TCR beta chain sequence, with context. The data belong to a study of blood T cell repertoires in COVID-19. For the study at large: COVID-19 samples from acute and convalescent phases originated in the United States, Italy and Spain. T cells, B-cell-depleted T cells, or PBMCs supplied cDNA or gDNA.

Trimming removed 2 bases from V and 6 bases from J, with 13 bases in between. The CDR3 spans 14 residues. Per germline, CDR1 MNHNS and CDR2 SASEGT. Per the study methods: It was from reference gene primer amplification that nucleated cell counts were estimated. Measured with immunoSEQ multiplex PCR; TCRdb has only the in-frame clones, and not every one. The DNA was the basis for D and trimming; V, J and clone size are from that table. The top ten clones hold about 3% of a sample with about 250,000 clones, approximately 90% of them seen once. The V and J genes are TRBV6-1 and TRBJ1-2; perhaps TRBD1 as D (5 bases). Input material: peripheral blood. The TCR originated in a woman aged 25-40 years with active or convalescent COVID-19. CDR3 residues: CASSERQGWDGYTF. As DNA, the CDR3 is TGTGCCAGCAGTGAACGCCAGGGATGGGATGGCTACACCTTC.